The T cell receptor (beta chain) under discussion was sequenced for a study of post-analysis software for immune sequencing data. Study details: Disease trajectories encompassed relapsing-remitting, secondary progressive and progressive-relapsing multiple sclerosis.

Details on this clonotype: Its antigen is undetermined.

Whole-study findings and limits: Strong co-clustering by F measure was evident for samples that had been prepared in the same batch. Patients had higher frequencies than controls of five or six TRBV segments, including TRBV5-6, TRBV5-1 and TRBV20-1. Controls had significantly higher normalized Chao1 diversity than multiple sclerosis patients.

Unique-molecular-identifier-tagged TCR beta cDNA libraries were used. Around 500,000 cDNA molecules were obtained per 1 to 10 million input T cells. TCRdb re-called the PCR reads with MiXCR, one entry per CDR3 protein. Seen here are some 800,000 distinct CDR3 sequences, approximately 44% observed once, and the top ten hold roughly 5.2%. Germline trimming cut 2 bases from V and 2 bases from J; bases unmatched to any gene: 1. The CDR3 length is 15 residues. Germline CDR1 reads LGHDT; CDR2 reads YNNKEL (reference sequence). Sequencing used blood. The V and J genes are TRBV3-1 and TRBJ2-7, with 12 positions matching TRBD2. This receptor was identified in a girl between 5 and 17 years old with multiple sclerosis. The CDR3 protein is CASSQRTSGAYEQYF. CDR3 coding DNA: TGTGCCAGCAGCCAAAGGACTAGCGGGGCCTACGAGCAGTACTTC.